This T cell receptor (beta chain) stems from a study of T-cell memory formation after mild COVID-19. One entry per CDR3 protein results from TCRdb running MiXCR on the 5' RACE reads. The sample has approximately 210,000 distinct CDR3 sequences, around 16% seen once. A note on this clonotype: Its antigen is not identified.

The germline V gene encodes CDR1 SGDLS and CDR2 YYNGEE. V was clipped by 0 bases and J by 9 bases, with 19 bases between them. This CDR3 spans 16 amino acids. The study's findings and limits: The pre-infection memory compartment contained some responding clones, suggesting cross-reactive memory joined. Contracting clones from day 15 to 85 showed balanced CD4/CD8; later expanders favored CD4+.

The clonotype comes from an adult woman who had mild COVID-19 (a few samples of this study predate the infection). Cell type and time point are not known. Sample: PBMCs or a T cell subset sorted from them (not recorded which). The chain employs TRBV9 and TRBJ2-1; tentative D call: TRBD2 (6 bases). As DNA, the CDR3 is TGTGCCAGCAGCGTAGCATCTCCACTAGCAGGGACTGAGCAGTTCTTC. Translating gives CASSVASPLAGTEQFF.